This T cell receptor (beta chain) was sequenced in a study of cytotoxic CD8 clonotypes in ibrutinib-treated CLL (dated by TCRdb to the early 2020s). Turning to the overall study: The cohort included roughly 15 treatment-naive and around 10 relapsed/refractory patients; around 17 were IGHV unmutated. Longitudinal samples were obtainable from about 30% of the roughly 86 participants in the trial. The response samples were drawn at a median of roughly twelve months into treatment, with a range of about 6 to 36 months. On average, each sample yielded roughly 260,000 productive templates and under 95,000 productive rearrangements. Responses were partial in roughly 24 patients and complete in 2; after median about 68 months follow-up, approximately 15 stayed in remission and about twelve progressed. Cryopreserved peripheral blood mononuclear cells were collected at three points: before therapy, at response, and at either sustained remission or disease progression.

On this clone: The antigen it recognizes is unknown. Per-nucleotide qualities are absent, and no much larger clonotype sits a single base away.

Around 1.8 micrograms of genomic DNA were extracted from cryopreserved PBMCs for TCR beta library preparation. Longitudinal blood samples from CLL patients on ibrutinib monotherapy were analyzed using high-throughput TCR beta sequencing. Patients were enrolled in a phase 2 open-label single-center ibrutinib monotherapy trial. V drops 4 bases and J drops 3 bases, leaving 22 bases in between. The CDR3, cysteine through phenylalanine, is 17 amino acids long. Of the read, only the CDR3 DNA is kept; its 51 bases are in frame from base 1. The germline V gene yields SGHDN for CDR1 and FVKESK for CDR2. Each clonotype received, on average, 10x coverage in deep resolution sequencing performed on a MiSeq, where the target depth lay between 1 in 1 million and 1 in 200,000 T cells. The immunoSEQ hsTCRB Kit was used to generate TCR beta libraries. The published analysis was carried out like this. ImmunoSEQ Data Assistant and ImmunoSEQ Analyzer were used for data analysis, and V, D and J genes were assigned according to IMGT definitions. Clonality was computed as one minus normalized Shannon entropy of productive rearrangement frequencies, ranging from 0 to 1. Public clonotype analysis was restricted to overrepresented clonotypes comprising at least 0.05% of each patient's repertoire. Some twelve repertoires from age-matched healthy donors, obtained from immuneACCESS, served as clonality controls. TCRdb took over this immuneACCESS table, retaining in-frame rearrangements with V and J assigned. Such tables are incomplete; in checked studies, under half of the missing clones stem from an unresolved V gene, and the remainder is unexplained. V and J calls and clone size follow that table, whereas D and trimming were derived from the DNA. This sample gives around 310,000 clones in total; more than 65% of them show up just once. Clones ranked in the top ten supply 6.5% to 8.5% of the sample.

Paper-wide results and their limitations: Clonality rose at ibrutinib response, remained stable during sustained remission, and dropped back toward baseline at progression. Public clonotypes were rare and either shrank or stayed stable during treatment, and the rise in clonality at ibrutinib response reflected expansion of private clonotypes. Sampling times were not matched between patients in sustained remission and patients whose disease was progressing, and lymph node repertoires were not examined. Baseline clonality was found to be higher than that of age-matched healthy donors and was strongly correlated with circulating CD8+ T-cell counts.

The sequenced sample was PBMCs, obtained before ibrutinib treatment. The source is a human donor with chronic lymphocytic leukemia. The V and J segments used are TRBV14 and TRBJ2-7, with no reliable assignment of the D segment. The CDR3 region: CASSPSITDARRYEQYF. DNA sequence: TGTGCCAGCAGCCCCTCAATAACAGACGCTCGACGCTACGAGCAGTACTTC. Joined to the reference TRBV14 and TRBJ2-7 proteins, this CDR3 gives the full variable domain: EAGVTQFPSHSVIEKGQTVTLRCDPISGHDNLYWYRRVMGKEIKFLLHFVKESKQDESGMPNNRFLAERTGGTYSTLKVQPAELEDSGVYFCASSPSITDARRYEQYFGPGTRLTVT.